This TCR beta chain was observed in a study of blood T cell repertoires in COVID-19. Study information: PBMCs, B-cell-depleted T cells, or T cells were the source of the cDNA or gDNA that made up the material.

Residents of about two dozen US areas, aged about 18 to 89 years, made up the participants. Clinical histories supplied by participants themselves formed the basis of cohort assignment. Under the authors' procedure: Reference gene primer amplification yielded estimated nucleated cell counts. The table came from immunoSEQ multiplex PCR; TCRdb's copy has only in-frame clones and leaves some out. Clone size and V and J calls were adopted from that table, with D and trimming inferred from the DNA. The table lists approximately 200,000 clones, roughly 88% of them singletons, with approximately 3.7% in the top ten. Sequencing input: PBMCs or T cells enriched from blood (not recorded which). The origin of this receptor is a woman aged 25 to 39 who had been exposed to COVID-19.

CDR3 loop: CASSIATVVATNEKLFF. CDR3 nucleotides: TGTGCCAGTAGTATCGCGACAGTCGTTGCAACTAATGAAAAACTGTTTTTT. This chain joins TRBV19 and TRBJ1-4, with D possibly being TRBD1 (5 bases). V was trimmed by 3 bases and J by 0 bases, leaving 14 bases between them. Germline CDR1 is LNHDA and CDR2 is SQIVND (reference sequence). This CDR3 spans 17 amino acids.